These 3 T cell receptor beta chains originate from one sample sequenced in a study of neoadjuvant nivolumab and ipilimumab in lung cancer. The data were produced by immunoSEQ multiplex PCR, yet TCRdb's version contains in-frame clones alone and is incomplete. Of about 18,000 clones in the sample, around 86% were seen once. The material sequenced was peripheral blood, taken before neoadjuvant nivolumab, alone or with ipilimumab. These receptors were taken from an adult with non-small cell lung cancer.

This clone occurred a few times. This rearrangement joins TRBV11-2 to TRBJ2-7; D gene unclear. The CDR3 is 12 residues long. Trimming left V 4 bases short and J 4 bases short, with 8 bases between. CDR1 is SGHAT and CDR2 is FQNNGV in the germline V gene. This CDR3 reads CASSSQGYEQYF. CDR3 nucleotides: TGTGCCAGCAGCTCTCAAGGGTACGAGCAGTACTTC.

V usage is TRBV10-3 and J usage is TRBJ2-3, with TRBD1 as a possible D gene (6 bases). The CDR3 covers 17 residues. Trimming pared 0 bases from V and 2 bases from J, leaving 15 bases between. CDR1 ENHRY and CDR2 SYGVKD come from the germline V gene. CDR3 sequence reads: CAISESTGRGLTDTQYF. CDR3 coding DNA: TGTGCCATCAGTGAGTCGACGGGCAGGGGCCTCACAGATACGCAGTATTTT.

This rearrangement joins TRBV5-6 to TRBJ1-4; 10 bases are shared with TRBD1. Trimming took 4 bases from V and 6 from J; bases not matched to a gene: 6. Per the germline V gene, CDR1 is SGHDT and CDR2 is YYEEEE. This CDR3 spans 15 amino acids. CDR3 protein: CASSGDRGLDEKLFF. In DNA form, the CDR3 reads TGTGCCAGCAGCGGAGACAGGGGGCTGGATGAAAAACTGTTTTTT.